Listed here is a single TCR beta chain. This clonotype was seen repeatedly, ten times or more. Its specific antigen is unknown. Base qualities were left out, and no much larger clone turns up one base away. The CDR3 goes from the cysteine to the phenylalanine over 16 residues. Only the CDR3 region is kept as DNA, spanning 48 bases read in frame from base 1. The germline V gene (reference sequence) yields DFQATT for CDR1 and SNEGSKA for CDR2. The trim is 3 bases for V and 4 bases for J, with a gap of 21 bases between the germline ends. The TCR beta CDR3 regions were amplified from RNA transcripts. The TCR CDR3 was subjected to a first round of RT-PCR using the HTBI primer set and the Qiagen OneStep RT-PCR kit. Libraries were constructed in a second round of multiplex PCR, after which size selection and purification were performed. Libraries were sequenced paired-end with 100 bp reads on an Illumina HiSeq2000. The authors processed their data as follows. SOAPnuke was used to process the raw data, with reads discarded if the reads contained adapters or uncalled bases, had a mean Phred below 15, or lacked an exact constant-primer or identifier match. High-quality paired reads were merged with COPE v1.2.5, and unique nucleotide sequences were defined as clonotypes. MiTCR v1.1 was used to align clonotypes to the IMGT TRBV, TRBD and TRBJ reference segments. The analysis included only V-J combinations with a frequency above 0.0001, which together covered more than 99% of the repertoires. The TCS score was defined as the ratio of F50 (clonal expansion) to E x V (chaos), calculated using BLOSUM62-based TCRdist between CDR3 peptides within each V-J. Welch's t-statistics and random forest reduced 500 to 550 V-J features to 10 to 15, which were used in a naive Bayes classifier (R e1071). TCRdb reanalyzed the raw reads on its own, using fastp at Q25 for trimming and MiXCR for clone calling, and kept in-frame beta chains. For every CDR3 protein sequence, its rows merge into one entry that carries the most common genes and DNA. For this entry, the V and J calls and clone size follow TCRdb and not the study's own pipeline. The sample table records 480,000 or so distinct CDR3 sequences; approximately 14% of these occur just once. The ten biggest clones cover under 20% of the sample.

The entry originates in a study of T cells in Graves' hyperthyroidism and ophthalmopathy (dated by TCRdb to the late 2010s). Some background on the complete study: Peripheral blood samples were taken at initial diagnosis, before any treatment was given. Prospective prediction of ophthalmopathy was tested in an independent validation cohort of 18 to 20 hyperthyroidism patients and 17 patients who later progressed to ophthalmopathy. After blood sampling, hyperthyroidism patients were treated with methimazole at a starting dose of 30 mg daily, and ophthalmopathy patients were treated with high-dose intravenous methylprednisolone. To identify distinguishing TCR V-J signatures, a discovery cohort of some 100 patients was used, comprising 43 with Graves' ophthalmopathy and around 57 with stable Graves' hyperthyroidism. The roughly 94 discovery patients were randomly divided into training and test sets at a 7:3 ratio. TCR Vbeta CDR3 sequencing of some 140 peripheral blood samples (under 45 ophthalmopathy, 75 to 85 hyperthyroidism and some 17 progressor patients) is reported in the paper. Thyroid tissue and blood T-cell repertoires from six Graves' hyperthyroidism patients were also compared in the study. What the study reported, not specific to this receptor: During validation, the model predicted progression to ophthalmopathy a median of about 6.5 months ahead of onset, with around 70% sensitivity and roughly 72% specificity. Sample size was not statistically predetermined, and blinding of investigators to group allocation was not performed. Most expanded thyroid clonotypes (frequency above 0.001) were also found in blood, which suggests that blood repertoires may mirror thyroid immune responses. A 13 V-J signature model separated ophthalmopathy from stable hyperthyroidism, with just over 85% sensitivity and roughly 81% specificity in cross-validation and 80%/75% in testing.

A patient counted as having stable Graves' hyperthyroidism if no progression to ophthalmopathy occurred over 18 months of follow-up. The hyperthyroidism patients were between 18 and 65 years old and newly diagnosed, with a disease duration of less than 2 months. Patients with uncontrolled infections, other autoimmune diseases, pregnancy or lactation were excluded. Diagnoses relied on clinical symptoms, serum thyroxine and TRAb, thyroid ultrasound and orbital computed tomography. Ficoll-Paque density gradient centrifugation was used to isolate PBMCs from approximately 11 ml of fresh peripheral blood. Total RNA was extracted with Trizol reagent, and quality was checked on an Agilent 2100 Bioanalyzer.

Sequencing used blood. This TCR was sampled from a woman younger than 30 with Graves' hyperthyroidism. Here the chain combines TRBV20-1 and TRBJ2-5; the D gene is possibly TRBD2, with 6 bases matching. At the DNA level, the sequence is TGCAGTGCTAGTGACCCCGTAACGTGGGGAGGAGAGACCCAGTACTTC. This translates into CSASDPVTWGGETQYF.